Listed below are T cell receptor beta chains from one sample, sequenced in a study of T cell repertoires in cytomegalovirus infection. TCRdb re-derived calls from the reads in MiXCR, one entry per CDR3 protein. The sample carries 310,000 or so distinct CDR3 sequences, under 30% recorded once. The sample comprised PBMCs. The receptors here all came from a human donor in good health (CMV status not recorded). Some clones in this sample may be carry-over from other donors' samples. Each CDR3 is given with its conserved first and last residue. A D gene is named only where the DNA matches it firmly. Expanded clones get a size class; other rows say once, few or many, or leave the size out.

clone size	J gene	V gene	D gene	CDR3 DNA	CDR3 protein
few	TRBJ2-4	TRBV20-1	-	TGCAGTGCTAGTGAGTCGGGGCTTGCCAAAAACATTCAGTACTTC	CSASESGLAKNIQYF
-	TRBJ2-5	TRBV7-2	TRBD2	TGTGCCAGCAGCTTACTAGCGGGACCTGAAGAGACCCAGTACTTC	CASSLLAGPEETQYF
-	TRBJ1-1	TRBV3-1	-	TGTGCCAGCAGCCCACGTGGGGGTTCTGAAGCTTTCTTT	CASSPRGGSEAFF
few	TRBJ1-5	TRBV7-9	-	TGTGCCAGCAGCCTTTCCCCCCACTATAGCAATCAGCCCCAGCATTTT	CASSLSPHYSNQPQHF
many	TRBJ1-2	TRBV7-3	-	TGTGCCAGCAGCTTAGGAAATGGCCATGGCTACACCTTC	CASSLGNGHGYTF
few	TRBJ2-5	TRBV29-1	-	TGCAGCGTTGGCCTGACCCAAGAGACCCAGTACTTC	CSVGLTQETQYF
-	TRBJ2-7	TRBV2	-	TGTGCCAGCAGCCCCTTTGGTGACTACGAGCAGTACTTC	CASSPFGDYEQYF
many	TRBJ2-7	TRBV7-2	-	TGTGCCAGCAGCCAGACAGTCTACGAGCAGTACTTC	CASSQTVYEQYF
few	TRBJ2-1	TRBV12-3/TRBV12-4	-	TGTGCCAGCAGGAAAGGGACGGGTAATGAGCAGTTCTTC	CASRKGTGNEQFF
-	TRBJ1-2	TRBV12-3/TRBV12-4	-	TGTGCCAGCAGTTGGGGAGCGTATGGCTACACCTTC	CASSWGAYGYTF
-	TRBJ1-1	TRBV3-1	-	TGTGCCAGCAGCCACCCGCGGAAGGGGCTGACTGAAGCTTTCTTT	CASSHPRKGLTEAFF
few	TRBJ2-7	TRBV20-1	TRBD1	TGCAGTGCTACGGGACAGTCCTACGAGCAGTACTTC	CSATGQSYEQYF
many	TRBJ2-5	TRBV11-2	TRBD2	TGTGCCAGCAGCTTAGTTTTGACGGGGACTGCGGGAGGGTTGGAGACCCAGTACTTC	CASSLVLTGTAGGLETQYF
many	TRBJ1-5	TRBV28	-	TGTGCCAGCAGTTTATCTCTCGCCGGCAATCAGCCCCAGCATTTT	CASSLSLAGNQPQHF
many	TRBJ2-5	TRBV2	-	TGTGCCAGCAGTGAAATTACAACGCAAGAGACCCAGTACTTC	CASSEITTQETQYF
-	TRBJ1-3	TRBV10-3	-	TGTGCCCTCACAGAGATGATGGACACCATATATTTT	CALTEMMDTIYF
-	TRBJ2-7	TRBV2	TRBD2	TGTGCCAGCAGCGTGGGACTAGCCCGTAAGAGCTCCTACGAGCAGTACTTC	CASSVGLARKSSYEQYF
few	TRBJ1-2	TRBV20-1	-	TGCAGTGCTAAGCGACAACCTACCCCCTATGGCTACACCTTC	CSAKRQPTPYGYTF
many	TRBJ1-3	TRBV6-5	-	TGTGCCAGCAGTTACTCGGGGGCGCGAAACACCATATATTTT	CASSYSGARNTIYF
few	TRBJ2-1	TRBV7-3	TRBD2	TGTGCCAGCAGCTTAATCCCCCCTCGCGGGGGATACAATGAGCAGTTCTTC	CASSLIPPRGGYNEQFF
-	TRBJ2-7	TRBV7-8	-	TGTGCCAGCAGCTTAGCTCGGACCGCCTACGAGCAGTACTTC	CASSLARTAYEQYF
-	TRBJ2-7	TRBV11-2	-	TGTGCCAGCAGCTTAGTCTCCCCCCTTGGGGCACGCGAGCAGTACTTC	CASSLVSPLGAREQYF
few	TRBJ2-7	TRBV5-1	-	TGCGCCAGCAGCTTGGGCAGGACATCTTCCTACGAGCAGTACTTC	CASSLGRTSSYEQYF
many	TRBJ2-5	TRBV7-2	-	TGTGCCAGCAGCTTAGGGACGGTTCAAGAGACCCAGTACTTC	CASSLGTVQETQYF
-	TRBJ1-4	TRBV10-2	-	TGCGCCAGCAGTCGGAAGAATGAAAAACTGTTTTTT	CASSRKNEKLFF
-	TRBJ1-2	TRBV2	TRBD1	TGTGCCAGCAGTGAATTACCGACAGGGTTGGGGGGCTACACCTTC	CASSELPTGLGGYTF
few	TRBJ1-4	TRBV11-2	-	TGTGCCAGCAGCTTAGGTTTGGGAACTAATGAAAAACTGTTTTTT	CASSLGLGTNEKLFF
-	TRBJ2-2	TRBV7-3	-	TGTGCCAGCGCCGAGACGGTAGACACCGGGGAGCTGTTTTTT	CASAETVDTGELFF
many	TRBJ2-2	TRBV7-2	-	TGTGCCAGCAGCTTAGATAGGTTTGGAGGCGGGGAGCTGTTTTTT	CASSLDRFGGGELFF
few	TRBJ2-7	TRBV7-2	-	TGTGCCAGCAGCTTAGATCACGGGACGGCGCCCTACGAGCAGTACTTC	CASSLDHGTAPYEQYF
many	TRBJ2-7	TRBV20-1	-	TGCAGTGCCAATGGACAGAACCAAATCTACGAGCAGTACTTC	CSANGQNQIYEQYF
many	TRBJ2-7	TRBV7-2	TRBD1	TGTGCCAGCAGCTTAGAGGCAGGGGGAGCCTACGAGCAGTACTTC	CASSLEAGGAYEQYF
-	TRBJ2-1	TRBV28	TRBD2	TGTGCCAGCAGTGTATCTAGCGGGAGATTCTATGAGCAGTTCTTC	CASSVSSGRFYEQFF
many	TRBJ2-7	TRBV7-8	TRBD2	TGTGCCAGCAGTCGTTCCGGGGGGTACGAGCAGTACTTC	CASSRSGGYEQYF
many	TRBJ2-7	TRBV7-2	TRBD1	TGTGCCAGCAGCCCCCGAGCAGGGGGTTACGAGCAGTACTTC	CASSPRAGGYEQYF
few	TRBJ2-2	TRBV2	-	TGTGCCAGCAGGCGCGGGCCAGCGAACACCGGGGAGCTGTTTTTT	CASRRGPANTGELFF
-	TRBJ1-3	TRBV18	-	TGTGCCAGCTCACCAGAGGGAAACACCATATATTTT	CASSPEGNTIYF
-	TRBJ2-1	TRBV7-9	TRBD1	TGTGCCAGCAGCAAATGGACAGGTCCCAGGGGGGAGCAGTTCTTC	CASSKWTGPRGEQFF
few	TRBJ1-5	TRBV20-1	-	TGCAGTGCTAGAGTGGTGGCGGGGGACAGCAATCAGCCCCAGCATTTT	CSARVVAGDSNQPQHF
many	TRBJ2-2	TRBV7-8	-	TGTGCCAGCAGCCAAAACAGGGTAGCGAACACCGGGGAGCTGTTTTTT	CASSQNRVANTGELFF
many	TRBJ2-1	TRBV7-2	TRBD2	TGTGCCAGCAGCTCCGGGGGGGTTACATATGAGCAGTTCTTC	CASSSGGVTYEQFF
once	TRBJ2-7	TRBV14	TRBD2	TGTGCCAGCAGAGGGGACTACCAGAAAATCTTC	CASRGDYQKIF
many	TRBJ1-3	TRBV7-2	-	TGTGCCAGCAGCCCTAGTGGTGGGGTGACTGGAAACACCATATATTTT	CASSPSGGVTGNTIYF
-	TRBJ1-2	TRBV19	-	TGTGCCAGTAGTATAGATCTGAATGGCTACACCTTC	CASSIDLNGYTF
-	TRBJ2-2	TRBV4-1	-	TGCGCCAGCAGCCAGGTATTAAACGTTGGACACCGCGAGACCGGGGAGCTGTTTTTT	CASSQVLNVGHRETGELFF
few	TRBJ2-1	TRBV5-6	-	TGTGCCAGCAGCTTGATCAGGAGCAATGAGCAGTTCTTC	CASSLIRSNEQFF
many	TRBJ1-2	TRBV7-2	TRBD1	TGTGCCAGCAGCGCAGGGGGAGCTAGGAACTATGGCTACACCTTC	CASSAGGARNYGYTF
once	TRBJ1-1	TRBV27	-	TGTGCCAGCAGTTCGATACCAATCAGGGTTCTGAACACTGAAGCTTTCTTT	CASSSIPIRVLNTEAFF